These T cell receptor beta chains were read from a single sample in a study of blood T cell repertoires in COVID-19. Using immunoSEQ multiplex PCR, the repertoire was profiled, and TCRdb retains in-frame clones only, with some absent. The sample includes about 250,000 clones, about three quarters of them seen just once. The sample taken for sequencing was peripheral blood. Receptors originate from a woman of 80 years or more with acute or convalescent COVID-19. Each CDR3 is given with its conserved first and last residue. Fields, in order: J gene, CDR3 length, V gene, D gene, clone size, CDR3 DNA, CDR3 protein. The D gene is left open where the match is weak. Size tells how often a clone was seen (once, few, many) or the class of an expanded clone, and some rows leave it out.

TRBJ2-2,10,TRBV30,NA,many,TGTGCCTGGAATTCGGGGAAGCTGTTTTTT,CAWNSGKLFF
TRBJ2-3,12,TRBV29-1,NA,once,TGCAGCGTGGGGAGTGGCACAGATACGCAGTATTTT,CSVGSGTDTQYF
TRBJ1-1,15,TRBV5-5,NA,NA,TGTGCCAGCAGCAATACCCACTCGATACACACTGAAGCTTTCTTT,CASSNTHSIHTEAFF
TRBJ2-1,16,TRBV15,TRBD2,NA,TGTGCCACCAGCACATCTGGGGGCGGGAGGATAAGTGAGCAGTTCTTC,CATSTSGGGRISEQFF
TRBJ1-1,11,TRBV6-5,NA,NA,TGTGCCAGCAGTCGTTCAGGGGCGGCTTTCTTT,CASSRSGAAFF
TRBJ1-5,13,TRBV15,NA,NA,TGTGCCACCAGCAGAGATCGAGATCAGCCCCAGCATTTT,CATSRDRDQPQHF
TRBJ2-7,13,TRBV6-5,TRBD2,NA,TGTGCCAGCAGCCCCGGACTAGTAACAGAGCAGTACTTC,CASSPGLVTEQYF
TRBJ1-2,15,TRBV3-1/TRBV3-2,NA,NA,TGTGCCAGCAGCCAAGATATTTCAGTGCCCTATGGCTACACCTTC,CASSQDISVPYGYTF
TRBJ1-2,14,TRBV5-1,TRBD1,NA,TGCGCCAGCAGCCCACAGGGGGCGGACTATGGCTACACCTTC,CASSPQGADYGYTF
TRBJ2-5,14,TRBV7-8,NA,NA,TGTGCCAGCAGCCGAGACAAGGAGCAAGAGACCCAGTACTTC,CASSRDKEQETQYF
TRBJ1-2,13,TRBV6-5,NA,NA,TGTGCCAGCAGTTACGGACTGAACTATGGCTACACCTTC,CASSYGLNYGYTF
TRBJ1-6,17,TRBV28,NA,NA,TGTGCCAGCAGTTCATATTCCGGGACGGGGGATAATTCACCCCTCCACTTT,CASSSYSGTGDNSPLHF
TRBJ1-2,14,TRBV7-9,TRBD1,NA,TGTGCCAGCAGCTTTACACAGGGGGATCGGGGCTACACCTTC,CASSFTQGDRGYTF
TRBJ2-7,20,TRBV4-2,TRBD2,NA,TGTGCCAGCAGCCAAGATTGGGCGGGGAGACTAGCGGGACCCCCCTACGAGCAGTACTTC,CASSQDWAGRLAGPPYEQYF
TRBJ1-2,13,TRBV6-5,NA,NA,TGTGCCAGCAGATCAGGCCCTATCTATGGCTACACCTTC,CASRSGPIYGYTF
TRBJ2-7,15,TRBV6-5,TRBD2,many,TGTGCCAGCAGCAAAATCCGGGGGGGAGGCTACGAGCAGTACTTC,CASSKIRGGGYEQYF
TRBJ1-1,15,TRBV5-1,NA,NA,TGCGCCAGCAGCCAAGCAACAGGGCAGGGAACTGAAGCTTTCTTT,CASSQATGQGTEAFF
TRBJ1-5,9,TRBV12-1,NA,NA,TGTGCCAGCCCAAAGCCCCAGCATTTT,CASPKPQHF
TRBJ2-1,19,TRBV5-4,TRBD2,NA,TGTGCCAGCAGCACACAGTCGGCCGGGACTAGCGGGGGGGCCCTTTTGGGGTTCTTC,CASSTQSAGTSGGALLGFF
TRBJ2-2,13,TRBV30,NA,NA,TGTGCCTGGAGGGAGGGATACACCGGGGAGCTGTTTTTT,CAWREGYTGELFF
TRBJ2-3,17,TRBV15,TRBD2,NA,TGTGCCACCAGCAGAGAAAAGAGCGGGAGGGGCACAGATACGCAGTATTTT,CATSREKSGRGTDTQYF
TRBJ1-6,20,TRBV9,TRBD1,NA,TGTGCCAGCAGCGACCGACAGGACATGGGACAGAGCTCCTATAATTCACCCCTCCACTTT,CASSDRQDMGQSSYNSPLHF
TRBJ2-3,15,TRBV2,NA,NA,TGTGCCAGCAGTGGTAGATCTCTTAGCACAGATACGCAGTATTTT,CASSGRSLSTDTQYF
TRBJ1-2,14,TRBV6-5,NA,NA,TGTGCCAGCGGCGCCCAGACTCCTAACTATGGCTACACCTTC,CASGAQTPNYGYTF
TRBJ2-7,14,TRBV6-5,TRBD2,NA,TGTGCCAGCAGTCGGACTAGGACCCTCTACGAGCAGTACTTC,CASSRTRTLYEQYF
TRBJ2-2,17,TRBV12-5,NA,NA,TGTGCTAGTGGTTCTTCGCGGACAACATCTCTGACCGGGGAGCTGTTTTTT,CASGSSRTTSLTGELFF
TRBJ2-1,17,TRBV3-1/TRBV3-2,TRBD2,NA,TGTGCCAGCAGCCAAAATGTGGGGCCTAGCGGACCCAATGAGCAGTTCTTC,CASSQNVGPSGPNEQFF
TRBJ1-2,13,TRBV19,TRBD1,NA,TGTGCCAGTAGTGTCCGGGACAGGGATGGCTACACCTTC,CASSVRDRDGYTF
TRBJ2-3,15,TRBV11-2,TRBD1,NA,TGTGCCAGCAGCTTAGCGGGACAGCCCACAAATACGCAGTATTTT,CASSLAGQPTNTQYF
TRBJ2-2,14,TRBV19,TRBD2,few,TGTGCCAGTACCGAGACTAGCGGGGCCGGGGAGCTGTTTTTT,CASTETSGAGELFF
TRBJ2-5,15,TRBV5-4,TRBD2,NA,TGTGCCAGCAGCAGGGGACTAGCGGGGGGAGAGACCCAGTACTTC,CASSRGLAGGETQYF
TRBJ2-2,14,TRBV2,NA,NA,TGTGCCAGCAGGGCAGACACGAACACCGGGGAGCTGTTTTTT,CASRADTNTGELFF
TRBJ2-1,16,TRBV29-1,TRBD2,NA,TGCAGCGTTGACCAACCCCGGCGGGAGGGCCGGAATGAGCAGTTCTTC,CSVDQPRREGRNEQFF
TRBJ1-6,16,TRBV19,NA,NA,TGTGCCAGTAGTAACAACTCCGGGAGGAGAAGGTCACCCCTCCACTTT,CASSNNSGRRRSPLHF
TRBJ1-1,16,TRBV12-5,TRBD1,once,TGTGCTAGTGGTTTGCCCCGGACAGGGTTGAACACTGAAGCTTTCTTT,CASGLPRTGLNTEAFF
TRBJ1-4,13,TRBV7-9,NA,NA,TGTGCCAGCAGCCGAGGCCGAAATGAAAAACTGTTTTTT,CASSRGRNEKLFF
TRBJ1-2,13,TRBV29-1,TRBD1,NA,TGCAGCGTTGTTAGGGGGACAGGCTATGGCTACACCTTC,CSVVRGTGYGYTF
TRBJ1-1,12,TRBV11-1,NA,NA,TGTGCCAGCAGCTTGGGAGAACCTTGGGCTTTCTTT,CASSLGEPWAFF
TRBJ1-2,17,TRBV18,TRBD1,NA,TGTGCCAGCTCACCATTTTCAGACAGGGGATGGCCTTATGGCTACACCTTC,CASSPFSDRGWPYGYTF
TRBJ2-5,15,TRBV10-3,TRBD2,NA,TGTGCCATCAGCCTCGGGACTAGAGGCTATGAGACCCAGTACTTC,CAISLGTRGYETQYF
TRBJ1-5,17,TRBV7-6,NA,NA,TGTGCCAGCAGCTTAGGCAGCCCAGGGCGCGGCAATCAGCCCCAGCATTTT,CASSLGSPGRGNQPQHF
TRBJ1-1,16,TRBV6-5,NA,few,TGTGCCAGCAGTTATAACCCATGGACGGGAAACACTGAAGCTTTCTTT,CASSYNPWTGNTEAFF
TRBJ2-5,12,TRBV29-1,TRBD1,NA,TGCAGCGTTGTGACAGGGCAAGAGACCCAGTACTTC,CSVVTGQETQYF
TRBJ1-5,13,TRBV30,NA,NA,TGTGCCTGGAGCAAGGGGGGGAATCAGCCCCAGCATTTT,CAWSKGGNQPQHF
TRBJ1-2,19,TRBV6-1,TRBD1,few,TGTGCCAGCAGTGCAGCCGAAGGGACAGGGGGTTTATCTAACTATGGCTACACCTTC,CASSAAEGTGGLSNYGYTF